These 8 T cell receptor beta chains originate from one sample sequenced in a study of blood T cells in healthy people across ages. It was with a sample-barcoded 5' primer and a J-beta primer mix that a second PCR of roughly 6 to 11 cycles was run. TCRdb re-called the 5' RACE reads with MiXCR, one entry per CDR3 protein. The data hold approximately 800,000 distinct CDR3 sequences, with 55% to 70% observed a single time. The sequenced material came from blood. These receptor sequences come from a man aged 25-45 years in good health.

The chain employs TRBV18 and TRBJ1-1; D ambiguous. The CDR3 loop spans 15 amino acids. Germline CDR1 reads KGHSH; CDR2 reads LQKENI. V lost 3 bases, J lost 4 bases, and 15 bases lay in between. DNA of the CDR3: TGTGCCAGCTCACCTACCTCGGAGGGAGCCACTGAAGCTTTCTTT. This sequence encodes CASSPTSEGATEAFF.

The J gene is TRBJ1-4, the V gene TRBV7-9; TRBD1 might be the D (5 bases). Per germline, CDR1 SEHNR and CDR2 FQNEAQ (reference sequence). The CDR3 is 14 amino acids. Trimming removed 2 bases from V and 7 bases from J, with 11 bases in between. CDR3 DNA: TGTGCCAGCAGCTTAAGGGGAGAAGTTGAAAAACTGTTTTTT. It translates to CASSLRGEVEKLFF. Full variable domain (missing parts from reference TRBV7-9 and TRBJ1-4): DTGVSQNPRHKITKRGQNVTFRCDPISEHNRLYWYRQTLGQGPEFLTYFQNEAQLEKSRLLSDRFSAERPKGSFSTLEIQRTEQGDSAMYLCASSLRGEVEKLFFGSGTQLSVL.

The V and J genes are TRBV6-2 or TRBV6-3 and TRBJ2-3, with D possibly being TRBD2 (6 bases). CDR1 and CDR2 (germline): MNHEY, SVGEGT. V lost 2 bases and J 2 bases, leaving 17 bases between the germline ends. There are 17 residues in the CDR3. CDR3 residues: CASSYGSVLANTDTQYF. The CDR3 nucleotides read TGTGCCAGCAGTTACGGATCGGTACTAGCAAACACAGATACGCAGTATTTT.

The DNA of the CDR3 is TGTGCCAGCCGGATTAGCGGGATTACCTACGAGCAGTACTTC. Translated, it gives CASRISGITYEQYF. The V gene is TRBV6-5, the J gene TRBJ2-5, with 8 positions matching TRBD2. The last part of the DNA fits TRBJ2-7 better; the J call may be wrong. The CDR3 has 14 residues. Germline-derived CDR1 and CDR2 are MNHEY and SVGAGI.

This clonotype occurred a few times. The chain carries TRBV2 and TRBJ2-5; D is uncertain. The germline CDR1 and CDR2 sequences are SNHLY and FYNNEI. Trimming took off 10 bases at V and 4 bases at J, with 13 bases between the two ends. The CDR3 is made up of 12 amino acids. The CDR3 sequence is CAIQLVGETQYF. The DNA for the CDR3 is TGTGCCATCCAGTTGGTTGGAGAGACCCAGTACTTC.

This chain uses TRBV4-2 with TRBJ2-5; possible D gene TRBD2, 5 bases. The better agreement between TRBJ2-7 and the DNA end casts doubt on the J call. Looked up from germline, CDR1 is LGHNA and CDR2 is YNFKEQ. This CDR3 region has 15 residues. The CDR3 region is CASSQDFGSWYEQYF. Written as DNA, the CDR3 is TGTGCCAGCAGCCAAGATTTTGGGAGTTGGTACGAGCAGTACTTC.

V usage is TRBV20-1 and J usage is TRBJ2-3; TRBD1 agrees at 7 bases. CDR1 DFQATT and CDR2 SNEGSKA come from the germline V gene (reference sequence). Trimming cost V 1 base and J 2 bases; bases outside gene matches: 3. The CDR3 consists of 14 residues. CDR3 nucleotides: TGCAGTGCTAGAGGGACAGGATTCACAGATACGCAGTATTTT. This sequence encodes CSARGTGFTDTQYF.

The chain uses TRBV3-1 and TRBJ1-2; 10 nucleotides match TRBD1. Germline loops: CDR1 LGHDT, CDR2 YNNKEL (reference sequence). Trimming cost V 0 bases and J 3 bases; bases outside gene matches: 4. This CDR3 has 16 amino acids. CDR3 sequence (DNA): TGTGCCAGCAGCCAAGAGACGACAGGGGGCCACTATGGCTACACCTTC. Translation: CASSQETTGGHYGYTF.